Listed here is a single T cell receptor beta chain. This sample is part of a study of PD-L1 blockade in urothelial cancer. The wider study: Intravenous atezolizumab, 1,200 mg every 3 weeks, was begun by patients in about 2014. The analyses of blood took place 3 weeks (second dose) and 6 weeks after treatment start.

The time point: pretreatment peripheral blood. The CDR3 runs to 14 residues. Germline-derived CDR1 and CDR2 are KGHSH and LQKENI. The junction had 9 bases not matched to a gene; V was cut back by 6 bases and J by 4 bases. A spike-in of synthetic TCR analog templates was added to each PCR. The repertoire was sequenced with immunoSEQ multiplex PCR; TCRdb's copy has only in-frame clones and lacks some. The sample includes approximately 48,000 clones, approximately 88% of them seen just once. The TCR comes from a woman aged 55-70 years with urothelial cancer. The rearrangement links TRBV18 to TRBJ2-7; 7 bases are shared with TRBD1. This sample comprised PBMCs, obtained around atezolizumab (anti-PD-L1) treatment. The CDR3 DNA is TGTGCCAGCTCCCAAGGGCAGGGGGAGTACGAGCAGTACTTC. Residues: CASSQGQGEYEQYF.